The rows below give T cell receptor beta chains drawn from one sample of a study of metastatic and nonmetastatic thyroid tumors. TCRdb used MiXCR to call clones anew from the PCR reads. Among about 23,000 clones listed, about a quarter were seen once. Sequencing was done on a sample of tumor tissue. The receptors here all came from a female donor with papillary thyroid cancer or a benign thyroid nodule (not recorded which). Some clones in this sample may be carry-over from other donors' samples. Both conserved end residues are part of each CDR3. D genes are given only for firm matches. A row's size may be missing; if present it is once, few, many or a size class.

d_call: TRBD1
v_call: TRBV4-1
clone_size: .
j_call: TRBJ1-6
cdr3_nt: TGCGCCAGCAGCCAAGATTGGGGACAGGGCATACCCCTCCACTTT
cdr3_aa: CASSQDWGQGIPLHF

d_call: .
v_call: TRBV15
clone_size: .
j_call: TRBJ1-2
cdr3_nt: TGTGTCACCAGCAGTATACGGGAAGGCTACACCTTC
cdr3_aa: CVTSSIREGYTF

d_call: TRBD1
v_call: TRBV27
clone_size: .
j_call: TRBJ2-1
cdr3_nt: TGTGCCAGCGGTTTGGGGACAGGGGGCTACAATGATCAGTTCTTC
cdr3_aa: CASGLGTGGYNDQFF

d_call: TRBD1
v_call: TRBV5-4
clone_size: many
j_call: TRBJ1-2
cdr3_nt: TGTGCCAGCTCAACGGGACAGGGAGGTTGGACCTATGGCTACACCTTC
cdr3_aa: CASSTGQGGWTYGYTF

d_call: TRBD1
v_call: TRBV28
clone_size: large
j_call: TRBJ1-1
cdr3_nt: TGTGCCAGCAGTTCGCCGGGACAGGGGGCGGGGAACACTGAAGCTTTCTTT
cdr3_aa: CASSSPGQGAGNTEAFF

d_call: .
v_call: TRBV28
clone_size: .
j_call: TRBJ1-5
cdr3_nt: TGTGCCAGCAGTTTTCCGGGGCATAGCAATCAGCCCCAGCATTTT
cdr3_aa: CASSFPGHSNQPQHF

d_call: TRBD1
v_call: TRBV7-9
clone_size: medium-sized
j_call: TRBJ2-7
cdr3_nt: TGTGCCAGCAGCTCCTTAGACAGGGGCGACTACGAGCAGTACTTC
cdr3_aa: CASSSLDRGDYEQYF

d_call: .
v_call: TRBV28
clone_size: many
j_call: TRBJ2-1
cdr3_nt: TGTGCCAGCAGTTTTACGGTACATGAGCAGTTCTTC
cdr3_aa: CASSFTVHEQFF

d_call: .
v_call: TRBV6-1
clone_size: many
j_call: TRBJ1-3
cdr3_nt: TGTGCCAGCAGTCCCAGACAGGTCATATCTGGAAACACCATATATTTT
cdr3_aa: CASSPRQVISGNTIYF

d_call: .
v_call: TRBV4-3
clone_size: .
j_call: TRBJ1-2
cdr3_nt: TGCGCCAGCAGCCAAGATAGAAACCGAAGGGGACGCTACACCTTC
cdr3_aa: CASSQDRNRRGRYTF

d_call: .
v_call: TRBV20-1
clone_size: .
j_call: TRBJ2-1
cdr3_nt: TGCAGTGCCCGACTATTAGGGGGAGGGCACAATGAGCAGTTCTTC
cdr3_aa: CSARLLGGGHNEQFF